This T cell receptor (beta chain) is from a study of cytomegalovirus exposure and HLA in healthy donors. The germline CDR1 and CDR2 sequences are LGHNA and YSLEER. The CDR3 runs 14 residues. The J segment lost 9 bases and the V segment lost 0 bases, leaving 4 bases of the junction unmatched. Use of 60 Vbeta and 13 Jbeta primers characterized the PCR. Data came from immunoSEQ multiplex PCR; TCRdb stores just in-frame clones and leaves some out. This table holds 100,000 to 150,000 clones, about 85% found once. Input material: PBMCs. The receptor's source is a boy aged 5-17 years in good health and CMV-seronegative. The chain has TRBV4-3 and TRBJ1-3, with 8 bases lining up with TRBD1. In DNA, the CDR3 is TGCGCCAGCAGCCAAGAGGACAGGGAGGGCACCATATATTTT. Protein product: CASSQEDREGTIYF.